Listed below are T cell receptor beta chains from one sample, sequenced in a study of blood T cells in healthy people across ages. TCRdb processed the 5' RACE reads anew with MiXCR; each CDR3 protein has one entry. The repertoire holds 600,000 or so distinct CDR3 sequences, with around 21% as singletons. The sequenced sample was blood. The receptor source for this set is a man between 65 and 80 years old in good health. CDR3s include the opening cysteine and the closing phenylalanine or tryptophan. D genes are given only for firm matches. Clone size appears in some rows only: once, few, many, or a class for an expanded clone.

TRBJ1-5 . TRBV6-2/TRBV6-3 14 . TGTGCCAGCAGCAGGGAGAAGGGGGATCAGCCCCAGCATTTT CASSREKGDQPQHF
TRBJ2-1 . TRBV12-3/TRBV12-4 16 few TGTGCCAGCAGTTTAGTGGACGAGCGGACCTACAATGAGCAGTTCTTC CASSLVDERTYNEQFF
TRBJ1-1 TRBD1 TRBV7-9 14 many TGTGCCAGCAGCTTAGTGACAGGGCTCACTGAAGCTTTCTTT CASSLVTGLTEAFF
TRBJ1-6 . TRBV20-1 13 . TGCAGTGCTAGAAACCAGGGAGGTTCACCCCTCCACTTT CSARNQGGSPLHF
TRBJ2-7 . TRBV18 13 . TGTGCCAGCTCACCGAGACGGACCTACGAGCAGTACTTC CASSPRRTYEQYF
TRBJ2-2 . TRBV18 17 . TGTGCCAGCTCACCCACCGCGTCTAGCGATTACACCGGGGAGCTGTTTTTT CASSPTASSDYTGELFF
TRBJ1-1 . TRBV20-1 13 few TGCAGTGCTAGAGAAAGGGGGGGGACTGAAGCTTTCTTT CSARERGGTEAFF
TRBJ2-5 . TRBV28 15 few TGTGCCAGCAGTTTATTGTCCGAAGTCCAAGAGACCCAGTACTTC CASSLLSEVQETQYF
TRBJ1-4 . TRBV2 12 . TGTGCCAGCCTCGGGACACGTGAAAAACTGTTTTTT CASLGTREKLFF
TRBJ2-7 TRBD2 TRBV9 14 . TGTGCCAGCAGCGTGCTAGCGGGAGCTGGCGAGCAGTACTTC CASSVLAGAGEQYF
TRBJ1-5 . TRBV2 12 few TGTGCCAGCAGGACGTCCAATCAGCCCCAGCATTTT CASRTSNQPQHF
TRBJ2-7 . TRBV5-1 14 . TGCGCCAGCAGCTTCGAGACCCCCCACTACGAGCAGTACTTC CASSFETPHYEQYF
TRBJ1-1 . TRBV20-1 12 few TGCAGGGGGAACCGGAGAACAACTGAAGCTTTCTTT CRGNRRTTEAFF
TRBJ2-5 TRBD1 TRBV4-1 15 . TGCGTCAGCAGACAAAACAGGGGGAACCAAGAGACCCAGTACTTC CVSRQNRGNQETQYF
TRBJ2-2 TRBD2 TRBV6-6 15 . TGTGCCAGCAGTTACGGGACTAGCGGGACCGGGGAGCTGTTTTTT CASSYGTSGTGELFF
TRBJ2-7 . TRBV2 13 . TGTGCCAGCAGGGACAGCGTATCCTACGAGCAGTACTTC CASRDSVSYEQYF
TRBJ2-3 . TRBV9 14 few TGTGCCAGCAGCGCGTCTAGCGGCACAGATACGCAGTATTTT CASSASSGTDTQYF
TRBJ1-1 . TRBV24-1 13 few TGTGCCACCGGTGATCATGAAGACACTGAAGCTTTCTTT CATGDHEDTEAFF
TRBJ2-7 TRBD2 TRBV7-2 14 many TGTGCCAGCATCGTAGCGGGAGGGCCCTACGAGCAGTACTTC CASIVAGGPYEQYF
TRBJ2-5 TRBD2 TRBV10-3 12 many TGTGCCACGGGACTAGATGGAGAGACCCAGTACTTC CATGLDGETQYF
TRBJ1-1 . TRBV6-2/TRBV6-3 13 few TGTGCCAGCAGGGGGCCGGCGGGAACTGAAGCTTTCTTT CASRGPAGTEAFF
TRBJ2-1 TRBD2 TRBV9 15 few TGTGCCAGCAGCGCCCCGACTAGCGGGATACATGAGCAGTTCTTC CASSAPTSGIHEQFF
TRBJ2-7 TRBD2 TRBV29-1 14 . TGCAGCGTTGGGGGGCCAAGCGGGAGCGCCGAGCAGTACTTC CSVGGPSGSAEQYF
TRBJ2-3 TRBD2 TRBV5-4 17 . TGTGCCAGCGCTGATTATACGACTAGCGGGAGGGAAGATACGCAGTATTTT CASADYTTSGREDTQYF
TRBJ2-7 . TRBV9 14 few TGTGCCAGCAGCCCCCAGGACAGTAACTACGAGCAGTACTTC CASSPQDSNYEQYF
TRBJ2-5 TRBD2 TRBV10-2 15 few TGCGCCAGCAGGGATCCTAGCGGGAGCGGGGAGACCCAGTACTTC CASRDPSGSGETQYF